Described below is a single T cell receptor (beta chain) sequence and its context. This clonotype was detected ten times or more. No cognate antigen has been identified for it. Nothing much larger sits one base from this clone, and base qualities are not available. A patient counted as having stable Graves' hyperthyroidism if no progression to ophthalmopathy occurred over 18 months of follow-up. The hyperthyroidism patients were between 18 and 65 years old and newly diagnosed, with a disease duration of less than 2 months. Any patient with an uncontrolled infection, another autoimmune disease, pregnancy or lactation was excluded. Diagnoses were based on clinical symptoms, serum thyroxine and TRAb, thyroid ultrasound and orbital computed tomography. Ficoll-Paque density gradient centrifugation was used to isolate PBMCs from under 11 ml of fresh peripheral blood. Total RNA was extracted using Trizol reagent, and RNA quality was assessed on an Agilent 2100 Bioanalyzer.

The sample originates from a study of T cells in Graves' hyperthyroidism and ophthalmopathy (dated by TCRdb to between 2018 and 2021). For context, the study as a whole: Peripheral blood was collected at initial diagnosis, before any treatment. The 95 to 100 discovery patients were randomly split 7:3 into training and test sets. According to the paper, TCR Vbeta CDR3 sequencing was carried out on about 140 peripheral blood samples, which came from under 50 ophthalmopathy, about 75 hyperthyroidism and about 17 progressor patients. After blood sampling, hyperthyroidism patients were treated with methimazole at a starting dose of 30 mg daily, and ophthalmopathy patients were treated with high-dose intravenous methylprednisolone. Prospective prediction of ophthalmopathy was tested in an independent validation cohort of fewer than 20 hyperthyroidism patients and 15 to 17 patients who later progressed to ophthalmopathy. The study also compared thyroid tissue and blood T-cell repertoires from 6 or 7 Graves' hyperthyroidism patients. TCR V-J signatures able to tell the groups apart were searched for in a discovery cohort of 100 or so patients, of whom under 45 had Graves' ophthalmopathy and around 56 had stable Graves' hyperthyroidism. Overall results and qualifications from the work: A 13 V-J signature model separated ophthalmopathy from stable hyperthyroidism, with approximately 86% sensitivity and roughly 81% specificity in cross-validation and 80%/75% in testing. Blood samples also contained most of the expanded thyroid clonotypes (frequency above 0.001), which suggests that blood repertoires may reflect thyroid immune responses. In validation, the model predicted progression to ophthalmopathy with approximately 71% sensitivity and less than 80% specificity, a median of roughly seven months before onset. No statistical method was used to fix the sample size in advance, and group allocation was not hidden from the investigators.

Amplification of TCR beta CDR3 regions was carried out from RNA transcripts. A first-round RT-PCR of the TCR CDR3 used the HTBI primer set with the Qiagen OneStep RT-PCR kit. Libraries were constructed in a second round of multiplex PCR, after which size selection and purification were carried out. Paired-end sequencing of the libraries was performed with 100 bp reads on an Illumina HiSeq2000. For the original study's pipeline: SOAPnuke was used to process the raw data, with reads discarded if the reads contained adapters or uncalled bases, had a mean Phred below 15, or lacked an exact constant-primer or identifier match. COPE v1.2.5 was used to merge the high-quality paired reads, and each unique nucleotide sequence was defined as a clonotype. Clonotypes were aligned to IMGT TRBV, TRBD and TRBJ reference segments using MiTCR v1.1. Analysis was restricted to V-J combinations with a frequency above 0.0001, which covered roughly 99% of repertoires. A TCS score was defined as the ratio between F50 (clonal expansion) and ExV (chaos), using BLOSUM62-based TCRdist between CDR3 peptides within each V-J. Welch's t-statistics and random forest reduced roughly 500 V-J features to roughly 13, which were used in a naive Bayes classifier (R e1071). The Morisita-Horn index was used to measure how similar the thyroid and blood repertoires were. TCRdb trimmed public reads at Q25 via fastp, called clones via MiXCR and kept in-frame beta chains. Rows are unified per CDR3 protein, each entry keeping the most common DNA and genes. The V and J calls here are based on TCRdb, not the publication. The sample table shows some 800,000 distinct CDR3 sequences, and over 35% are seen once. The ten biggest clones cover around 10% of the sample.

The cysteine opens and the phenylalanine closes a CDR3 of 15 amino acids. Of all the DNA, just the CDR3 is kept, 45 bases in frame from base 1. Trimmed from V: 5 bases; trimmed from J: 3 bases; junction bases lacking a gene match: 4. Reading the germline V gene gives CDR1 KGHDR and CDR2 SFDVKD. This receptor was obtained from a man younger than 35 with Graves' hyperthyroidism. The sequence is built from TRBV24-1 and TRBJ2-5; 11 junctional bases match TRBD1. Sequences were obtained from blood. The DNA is TGTGCCACCAGTGCCCCGGGACAGGGGGAAGAGACCCAGTACTTC. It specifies CATSAPGQGEETQYF.